What follows describes a single T cell receptor (beta chain). The source of the sample is a study of cytomegalovirus exposure and HLA in healthy donors. PCR employed 60 Vbeta and 13 Jbeta primers. The protocol was immunoSEQ multiplex PCR, while the TCRdb copy is restricted to in-frame clones and leaves out a portion. The table has approximately 290,000 clones, around 80% seen once. Germline values: CDR1 SEHNR, CDR2 FQNEAQ (reference sequence). Between the trimmed V and J ends, which lost 6 bases and 2 bases, there was a span of 14 bases. The length of the CDR3 is 15 residues. This clonotype originated in a girl aged 2 to 10 in good health and CMV-seronegative. V and J are TRBV7-9 and TRBJ1-5; maybe TRBD1 (6 bases). Sequenced sample: PBMCs. CDR3 region: CASSLENRGNQPQHF. Written as DNA, the CDR3 is TGTGCCAGCAGTTTGGAGAACAGGGGCAATCAGCCCCAGCATTTT.